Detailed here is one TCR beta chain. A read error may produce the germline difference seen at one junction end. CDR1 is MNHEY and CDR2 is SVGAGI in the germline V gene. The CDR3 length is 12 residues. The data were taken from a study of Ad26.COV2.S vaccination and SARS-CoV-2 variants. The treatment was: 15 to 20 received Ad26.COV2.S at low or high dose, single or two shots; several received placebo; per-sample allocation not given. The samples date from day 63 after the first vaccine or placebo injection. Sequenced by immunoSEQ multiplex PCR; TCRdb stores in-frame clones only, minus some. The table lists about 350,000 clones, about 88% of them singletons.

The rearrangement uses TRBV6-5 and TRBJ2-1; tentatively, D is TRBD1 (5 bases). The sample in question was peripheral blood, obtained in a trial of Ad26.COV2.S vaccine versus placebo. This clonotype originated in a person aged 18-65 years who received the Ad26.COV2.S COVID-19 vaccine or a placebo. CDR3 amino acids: CACRASYNEQFF. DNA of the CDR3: TGTGCCTGCAGGGCATCGTACAATGAGCAGTTCTTC.